This T cell receptor (beta chain) comes out of a study of control samples from healthy donors and cancer patients. The assay was immunoSEQ multiplex PCR, and TCRdb's table has in-frame clones only and misses some. The sample shows 150,000 to 200,000 clones, around 92% of them seen only once. The V and J ends lost 4 bases and 2 bases, in that order; junction bases with no gene match: 7. CDR1 and CDR2 (germline): SGHTA, FQGNSA. The CDR3 is 16 amino acids. Sequenced: blood. The chain uses TRBV7-2 and TRBJ2-3; TRBD1 matches at 9 bases. The TCR originated in a woman younger than 45 in good health. CDR3 amino acids: CASSSGDRVITDTQYF. DNA of the CDR3: TGTGCCAGCAGCTCGGGGGACAGGGTAATCACAGATACGCAGTATTTT.